Each of the 21 T cell receptor beta chains below was sequenced from the same sample in a study of neurological immune-mediated disorders. TCRdb independently ran MiXCR on the 5' RACE reads; one entry per CDR3 protein. This table holds about 33,000 distinct CDR3 sequences, about 1.4% found once. The sequencing input was PBMCs. All receptors derive from a woman aged 30 to 39 with multiple sclerosis.

In this sample, this clonotype turned up many times. The chain employs TRBV4-3 and TRBJ2-6; D gene unclear. Trimming removed 1 base from V and 0 bases from J, with 7 bases in between. Germline values: CDR1 LGHNA, CDR2 YSLEER. CDR3 size: 16 residues. CDR3 protein: CASSQGINSGANVLTF. CDR3 in DNA: TGCGCCAGCAGCCAAGGGATTAACTCTGGGGCCAACGTCCTGACTTTC.

This clonotype was recorded at least ten times. The rearrangement links TRBV20-1 to TRBJ2-6; tentatively, D is TRBD2 (5 bases). The CDR3 runs to 16 residues. Germline CDR1 reads DFQATT; CDR2 reads SNEGSKA (reference sequence). V was cut by 0 bases and J by 1 base, with 10 bases left in between. The CDR3 DNA reads as TGCAGTGCTAGAGATCGTCGAGGGTCTGGGGCCAACGTCCTGACTTTC. This codes for CSARDRRGSGANVLTF.

As concerns this clonotype: A much larger clonotype is one base distant, so this may be a read error. V is TRBV12-3 or TRBV12-4 and J is TRBJ2-3; D is perhaps TRBD1 (5 bases). This CDR3 is built from 13 residues. CDR3 residues: CASSPAGKDTKYF. In DNA, the CDR3 is TGTGCCAGCAGTCCCGCAGGGAAAGATACGAAGTATTTT.

This clonotype was counted ten times or more. This chain connects TRBV29-1 to TRBJ1-1, with a weak D call TRBD1 (6 bases). Germline lookup yields CDR1 SQVTM and CDR2 ANQGSEA. The CDR3 length is 14 residues. The germline V and J ends were trimmed by 4 bases and 0 bases, with 12 bases remaining between them. CDR3 sequence (DNA): TGCAGCGTTGGATGGGGGGGCCTGAACACTGAAGCTTTCTTT. Translation gives CSVGWGGLNTEAFF.

This clonotype was seen many times. The CDR3 bases are TGCGCCAGCAGCTTGGGGGTAGGGGTGAGCTATGGCTACACCTTC. Its protein is CASSLGVGVSYGYTF. The chain couples TRBV5-1 to TRBJ1-2; TRBD1 might be the D (5 bases). Germline CDR1 is SGHRS and CDR2 is YFSETQ. V was shortened by 0 bases and J by 4 bases, with 13 bases between the two germline ends. This CDR3 spans 15 amino acids.

This clonotype was recorded at least ten times. The V and J genes are TRBV12-3 or TRBV12-4 and TRBJ2-2, with D unresolved. This CDR3 has 11 residues. V was shortened by 8 bases and J by 8 bases, with 9 bases between the two germline ends. The CDR3 loop is CASHELGELFF. As DNA, the CDR3 is TGTGCCAGCCACGAGCTGGGGGAGCTGTTTTTT.

This clonotype was counted at least ten times. V usage is TRBV7-9 and J usage is TRBJ2-3; TRBD2 matches 13 bases. With 5 bases clipped from V and 0 bases from J, the junction kept 2 bases outside the gene matches. This CDR3 region has 16 residues. The germline gives CDR1 SEHNR, CDR2 FQNEAQ (reference sequence). As DNA, the CDR3 is TGTGCCAGCAGCAGGGGACTAGCGGGAAGCACAGATACGCAGTATTTT. This gives the protein CASSRGLAGSTDTQYF. Based on the CDR3 plus reference TRBV7-9 and TRBJ2-3, the full variable domain is DTGVSQNPRHKITKRGQNVTFRCDPISEHNRLYWYRQTLGQGPEFLTYFQNEAQLEKSRLLSDRFSAERPKGSFSTLEIQRTEQGDSAMYLCASSRGLAGSTDTQYFGPGTRLTVL.

Ten or more counts support this clonotype. CDR3 nucleotides: TGTGCCAGCAGTGTGGGTTACCAAGAGACCCAGTACTTC. Translation gives CASSVGYQETQYF. The chain links TRBV6-5 to TRBJ2-5, with D unclear. This CDR3 contains 13 residues. The V end was cut by 5 bases, the J end by 0 bases, with 7 bases between. Germline-derived CDR1 and CDR2 are MNHEY and SVGAGI.

This clonotype has a count of ten or more. The chain employs TRBV3-1 and TRBJ1-2; D possibly corresponds to TRBD1 (5 bases). Germline CDR1 LGHDT, CDR2 YNNKEL (reference sequence). The ends were cut back, 0 bases at V and 2 bases at J, with 16 bases in the middle. The CDR3 has 17 residues. CDR3 protein: CASSQDRVCRDNYGYTF. In nucleotides, the CDR3 is TGTGCCAGCAGCCAAGATCGCGTTTGCCGGGACAACTATGGCTACACCTTC.

This clonotype was found many times. The chain employs TRBV6-5 and TRBJ2-5; TRBD2 is a possible D gene (6 bases). The CDR3 extends over 16 amino acids. CDR1 is MNHEY and CDR2 is SVGAGI in the germline V gene. V was clipped by 5 bases and J by 3 bases, with 19 bases between them. CDR3 protein: CASSPGVRGNEETQYF. In DNA form, the CDR3 reads TGTGCCAGCAGTCCTGGTGTCCGGGGGAACGAAGAGACCCAGTACTTC.

This clonotype was observed many times. The chain recombines TRBV20-1 with TRBJ2-7; no reliable D call. Germline V gives CDR1 DFQATT, CDR2 SNEGSKA (reference sequence). The CDR3 has 15 residues. The V gene lost 1 base and the J gene lost 3 bases, with 16 bases spanning the gap. CDR3 coding DNA: TGCAGTGCTAGAGGCTTTCAGGACGGTAGCTACGAGCAGTACTTC. Translated: CSARGFQDGSYEQYF.

This clonotype has at least ten counts. The chain is built from TRBV20-1 and TRBJ2-7, with 7 bases matching TRBD1. Germline CDR1 and CDR2: DFQATT and SNEGSKA (reference sequence). This CDR3 region has 14 residues. The V segment lost 2 bases and the J segment 4 bases; nucleotides outside the gene matches: 8. The CDR3 DNA sequence: TGCAGTGCTAGATCCACCGGGACAGAGTACGAGCAGTACTTC. As protein: CSARSTGTEYEQYF.

This clonotype was detected ten times or more. The gene calls are TRBV7-2 and TRBJ2-1; D ambiguous. V lost 5 bases to trimming and J lost 0 bases, with 5 bases between them. The CDR3 contains 13 residues. Germline V gives CDR1 SGHTA, CDR2 FQGNSA. The CDR3 bases are TGTGCCAGCAGCCCAGGCTCCTACAATGAGCAGTTCTTC. Translation: CASSPGSYNEQFF.

This clonotype was found many times. V usage is TRBV6-2 or TRBV6-3 and J usage is TRBJ2-1; D unclear. The CDR3 has 13 amino acids. Germline V gene lookup returns CDR1 MNHEY and CDR2 SVGEGT. V lost 2 bases and J lost 7, with 9 bases in between. The CDR3 loop reads CASSYASWNEQFF. The CDR3 DNA reads TGTGCCAGCAGTTACGCCTCGTGGAATGAGCAGTTCTTC.

This clonotype occurred many times. This chain connects TRBV10-3 to TRBJ2-7; 9 bases align to TRBD1. Trimming cost V 7 bases and J 7 bases; bases outside gene matches: 5. The germline CDR1 and CDR2 sequences are ENHRY and SYGVKD. The CDR3 is 12 residues long. CDR3: CAIMDRGREQYF. The CDR3 DNA reads as TGTGCCATCATGGACAGGGGTAGAGAGCAGTACTTC.

At least ten counts were recorded for this clonotype. The CDR3 region is CASSLTSTPGANVLTF. DNA for the CDR3: TGTGCCAGCAGCTTAACGTCGACACCCGGGGCCAACGTCCTGACTTTC. The chain links TRBV7-3 to TRBJ2-6, with D unresolved. Germline lookup yields CDR1 SGHTA and CDR2 FQGTGA. The CDR3 totals 16 residues. V shed 0 bases and J shed 4 bases, with 10 bases lying between them.

This clonotype was seen repeatedly, ten times or more. The chain couples TRBV7-2 to TRBJ1-2; tentative D call: TRBD1 (5 bases). The CDR3 extends over 11 amino acids. Trimming took off 5 bases at V and 4 bases at J, with 5 bases between the two ends. Germline assignment: CDR1 SGHTA and CDR2 FQGNSA. For the CDR3, the DNA is TGTGCCAGCAGCGGGGGCTATGGCTACACCTTC. Its protein product is CASSGGYGYTF.

This clonotype was recorded at least ten times. This rearrangement joins TRBV20-1 to TRBJ1-5; the match to TRBD1 covers 7 bases. The CDR3 spans 13 residues. With V trimmed by 5 bases and J by 2 bases, 3 bases remained unmatched. The germline gives CDR1 DFQATT, CDR2 SNEGSKA (reference sequence). The CDR3 DNA follows: TGCAGTGCTTATCAGGGGGGCAATCAGCCCCAGCATTTT. This encodes CSAYQGGNQPQHF.

In this sample, this clonotype turned up many times. The chain combines TRBV9 with TRBJ2-3; 10 bases are shared with TRBD1. Germline CDR1 reads SGDLS; CDR2 reads YYNGEE. The CDR3 runs 16 residues. V shed 3 bases and J 6 bases; nucleotides not matched to a gene: 10. The CDR3 DNA reads as TGTGCCAGCAGCGATCGACAGGGGGCGACGTGGGATACGCAGTATTTT. Translating it yields CASSDRQGATWDTQYF.

This clonotype was seen ten or more times. V and J are TRBV3-1 and TRBJ2-3, with a tentative D call TRBD2 (5 bases). V lost 4 bases and J lost 6, with 17 bases in between. CDR3 length: 15 residues. Germline V gene lookup returns CDR1 LGHDT and CDR2 YNNKEL (reference sequence). CDR3 nucleotides: TGTGCCAGCAGCCCCACCCGGGCTAGCCCCGATACGCAGTATTTT. Protein product: CASSPTRASPDTQYF.

Many counts were recorded for this clonotype. The rearrangement joins TRBV6-2 or TRBV6-3 to TRBJ1-5; 9 positions agree with TRBD1. The trim removed 4 bases at V and 11 bases at J, leaving 15 bases unmatched. CDR3 length: 16 residues. From germline, CDR1 is MNHEY and CDR2 SVGEGT. CDR3 sequence reads: CASSFSGQGKESAQHF. The DNA for the CDR3 is TGTGCCAGCAGTTTCTCGGGACAGGGTAAGGAATCAGCCCAGCATTTT.